These 21 T cell receptor beta chains share one sample of origin, sequenced in a study of T-cell reconstitution after alpha-beta-depleted transplantation in children. Unique molecular identifiers were used to barcode this TCRbeta library. A single record per CDR3 protein comes from TCRdb applying MiXCR to the PCR reads. The profile shows 200,000 to 300,000 distinct CDR3 sequences, roughly a quarter of them singletons. Sequencing was performed on PBMCs, taken before TCRalphabeta/CD19-depleted stem cell transplant. The receptors stem from a girl aged 2-10 years with Fanconi anemia, due to receive a stem cell transplant.

This clonotype was recorded at least ten times. V gene TRBV29-1 combines with J gene TRBJ2-7, with no clear D. The CDR3 loop spans 11 amino acids. Deletions cut 4 bases from V and 2 bases from J, with 6 bases between. The germline V gene encodes CDR1 SQVTM and CDR2 ANQGSEA. This chain's CDR3 is CSVVTAYEQYF. The CDR3 DNA follows: TGCAGCGTTGTTACGGCCTACGAGCAGTACTTC.

This chain links TRBV20-1 with TRBJ2-4; D remains unclear. With 3 bases removed from V and 4 bases from J, the gap between germline ends came to 10 bases. Germline V gene sequence: CDR1 DFQATT, CDR2 SNEGSKA (reference sequence). This CDR3 is built from 13 residues. This CDR3 is CSASRVEKNIQYF. In DNA form, the CDR3 reads TGCAGTGCTAGTCGGGTTGAAAAAAACATTCAGTACTTC.

The V call is TRBV12-3 or TRBV12-4, the J call TRBJ1-4; D is undetermined. The CDR3 is 16 amino acids. V lost 3 bases and J 4 bases, leaving 15 bases between the germline ends. CDR3 residues: CASSLYSANFNEKLFF. Written as DNA, the CDR3 is TGTGCCAGCAGTTTGTATTCGGCTAATTTTAATGAAAAACTGTTTTTT.

This rearrangement joins TRBV7-9 to TRBJ2-7, with D tentatively TRBD2 (6 bases). Trimming left V 5 bases short and J 1 base short, with 18 bases between. This CDR3 has 16 amino acids. Germline V gene lookup returns CDR1 SEHNR and CDR2 FQNEAQ (reference sequence). The CDR3 region has the DNA TGTGCCAGCAGCCCGCCCGGGGGACCGGGGTCCTACGAGCAGTACTTC. Protein: CASSPPGGPGSYEQYF.

The J gene is TRBJ2-5, the V gene TRBV29-1, with no clear D. The CDR3 is 12 amino acids. Germline V gene sequence: CDR1 SQVTM, CDR2 ANQGSEA. Trimming cost V 4 bases and J 2 bases, with 8 bases left between them. CDR3 nucleotide sequence: TGCAGCGTTGTGGCTCCTCAAGAGACCCAGTACTTC. This encodes CSVVAPQETQYF.

The chain links TRBV20-1 to TRBJ2-7; 10 bases align to TRBD2. This CDR3 comprises 15 residues. With V trimmed by 3 bases and J by 5 bases, 10 bases remained unmatched. Germline CDR1 is DFQATT and CDR2 is SNEGSKA (reference sequence). The CDR3 DNA sequence: TGCAGTGCTAGCTTAAGCGGGGGGGCCTTAAACGAGCAGTACTTC. Translation: CSASLSGGALNEQYF.

A few counts support this clonotype. The J gene is TRBJ2-1, the V gene TRBV4-2; D ambiguous. Per the germline V gene, CDR1 is LGHNA and CDR2 is YNFKEQ. Between the trimmed V and J ends, which lost 0 bases and 5 bases, there was a span of 14 bases. CDR3 length: 16 residues. The CDR3 DNA is TGTGCCAGCAGCCAAGATCTAGAGGCCCCACACAATGAGCAGTTCTTC. Translating it yields CASSQDLEAPHNEQFF.

This clonotype was counted between two and nine times. The chain employs TRBV28 and TRBJ2-5, with 13 bases fitting TRBD2. CDR1 and CDR2 (germline): MDHEN, SYDVKM. The CDR3 has 18 residues. V shed 5 bases, J shed 0 bases, and the junction held 9 bases outside the gene matches. The CDR3 DNA reads TGTGCCAGCAGTGTTACTAGCGGGGGGGACAAGTACCAAGAGACCCAGTACTTC. Protein sequence: CASSVTSGGDKYQETQYF. Looking up the rest from reference TRBV28 and TRBJ2-5 gives the full variable domain: DVKVTQSSRYLVKRTGEKVFLECVQDMDHENMFWYRQDPGLGLRLIYFSYDVKMKEKGDIPEGYSVSREKKERFSLILESASTNQTSMYLCASSVTSGGDKYQETQYFGPGTRLLVL.

This clonotype has just a few counts. The chain uses TRBV5-1 and TRBJ2-7; TRBD1 or TRBD2 may be the D gene (5 bases each). The CDR3 contains 15 residues. CDR1 is SGHRS, CDR2 YFSETQ, per germline. V lost 2 bases to trimming and J lost 1 base, with 13 bases between them. CDR3 coding DNA: TGCGCCAGCAGCTTTATGGGGGTCTCTTCCTACGAGCAGTACTTC. Its protein product is CASSFMGVSSYEQYF.

The chain carries TRBV29-1 and TRBJ2-5; possible D gene TRBD1, 6 bases. Germline CDR1 and CDR2: SQVTM and ANQGSEA. This CDR3 is 14 amino acids long. The V and J ends lost 4 bases and 1 base respectively, with 13 bases between them. CDR3 coding DNA: TGCAGCGTTGGAATGGTGACAGGCCAAGAGACCCAGTACTTC. The encoded protein is CSVGMVTGQETQYF.

This clonotype was seen only a few times. The chain links TRBV18 to TRBJ1-3; perhaps TRBD1 as D (6 bases). Looked up from germline, CDR1 is KGHSH and CDR2 is LQKENI. The CDR3 is 16 amino acids. V lost 2 bases and J 0 bases, leaving 11 bases between the germline ends. Here the CDR3 reads CASSPWDNVSGNTIYF. In nucleotides, the CDR3 is TGTGCCAGCTCACCATGGGACAATGTCTCTGGAAACACCATATATTTT.

Many counts were recorded for this clonotype. The rearrangement uses TRBV4-2 and TRBJ2-1; 10 bases are a match to TRBD2. J gave up 2 bases and V 0 bases, and 1 base lay outside the gene matches. The CDR3 has 16 residues. Germline-derived CDR1 and CDR2 are LGHNA and YNFKEQ. This chain's CDR3 is CASSQESGGAYNEQFF. CDR3 DNA sequence: TGTGCCAGCAGCCAAGAAAGCGGGGGGGCCTACAATGAGCAGTTCTTC.

The table lists this clonotype with many counts. The gene calls are TRBV20-1 and TRBJ2-1, with D possibly being TRBD1 (5 bases). This CDR3 is 12 amino acids long. Germline V gene sequence: CDR1 DFQATT, CDR2 SNEGSKA (reference sequence). V gave up 3 bases and J gave up 10 bases, with 13 bases separating them. The CDR3, as DNA: TGCAGTGCTAGGCCTCACTGGGGCGAGCAGTTCTTC. Amino acid sequence: CSARPHWGEQFF.

There are a few counts of this clonotype. The chain recombines TRBV4-2 with TRBJ1-4; the D is unclear. Germline V gives CDR1 LGHNA, CDR2 YNFKEQ. The CDR3 loop spans 15 amino acids. Trimming took off 0 bases at V and 0 bases at J, with 5 bases between the two ends. CDR3 in DNA: TGTGCCAGCAGCCAAGACATAACAACTAATGAAAAACTGTTTTTT. Translation: CASSQDITTNEKLFF.

This clonotype occurred a few times. V usage is TRBV29-1 and J usage is TRBJ2-3; TRBD1 aligns across 9 bases. Germline V CDR1 and CDR2: SQVTM, ANQGSEA. The CDR3 is 13 residues long. V dropped 6 bases and J dropped 3; count of bases not matched to a gene: 4. CDR3 in amino acids: CSVPGQGTDTQYF. CDR3 in DNA: TGCAGCGTCCCGGGACAGGGTACAGATACGCAGTATTTT.

This clonotype was detected ten times or more. This rearrangement joins TRBV10-2 to TRBJ2-2, with 7 nucleotides matching TRBD2. Germline CDR1 reads WSHSY; CDR2 reads SAAADI. The V segment lost 4 bases and the J segment 4 bases; nucleotides outside the gene matches: 15. CDR3 size: 18 residues. DNA of the CDR3: TGCGCCAGCAGTGGAATCTATGAAGCGGGATTCCCCACCGGGGAGCTGTTTTTT. This encodes CASSGIYEAGFPTGELFF.

Only one count was recorded for this clonotype. The V gene is TRBV20-1, the J gene TRBJ2-1; 12 bases match TRBD2. The CDR3 extends over 13 amino acids. V trimming: 2 bases; J trimming: 7 bases; junction bases outside the gene matches: 0. Germline lookup yields CDR1 DFQATT and CDR2 SNEGSKA (reference sequence). The CDR3 sequence: CSARTSGRNEQFF. CDR3 nucleotides: TGCAGTGCTAGAACTAGCGGGAGGAATGAGCAGTTCTTC.

This chain connects TRBV7-3 to TRBJ2-2; maybe TRBD2 (5 bases). Germline-derived CDR1 and CDR2 are SGHTA and FQGTGA. V dropped 2 bases and J dropped 6 bases, with 10 bases sitting between them. The CDR3 loop spans 14 amino acids. The DNA of the CDR3 is TGTGCCAGCAGCTTACATGCTAGCTCCGGGGAGCTGTTTTTT. Its translation: CASSLHASSGELFF.

The CDR3 DNA follows: TGTGCCAGCAGCCACACAGGGGGCGAAGAGACCCAGTACTTC. Protein: CASSHTGGEETQYF. The rearrangement uses TRBV4-2 and TRBJ2-5; 9 positions agree with TRBD1. V gave up 3 bases and J gave up 3 bases; unmatched junction bases: 2. Germline CDR1 reads LGHNA; CDR2 reads YNFKEQ. This CDR3 contains 14 residues.

The chain is built from TRBV29-1 and TRBJ2-3, with 10 bases matching TRBD2. Germline trimming cut 0 bases from V and 1 base from J; bases unmatched to any gene: 4. Per germline, CDR1 SQVTM and CDR2 ANQGSEA. The CDR3 contains 16 residues. CDR3 nucleotides: TGCAGCGTTGAAGACCGGACTAGCGGAGGCACAGATACGCAGTATTTT. Its translation: CSVEDRTSGGTDTQYF.

This clonotype occurred many times. V usage is TRBV5-1 and J usage is TRBJ2-1, with 7 bases lining up with TRBD2. With V trimmed by 5 bases and J by 4 bases, 12 bases remained unmatched. CDR3 size: 16 residues. The germline V gene encodes CDR1 SGHRS and CDR2 YFSETQ. CDR3: CASRRSLATVYNEQFF. As DNA, the CDR3 is TGCGCCAGCAGGCGATCACTAGCGACTGTGTACAATGAGCAGTTCTTC. Using reference TRBV5-1 and TRBJ2-1 for the parts outside the CDR3, the full variable domain is KAGVTQTPRYLIKTRGQQVTLSCSPISGHRSVSWYQQTPGQGLQFLFEYFSETQRNKGNFPGRFSGRQFSNSRSEMNVSTLELGDSALYLCASRRSLATVYNEQFFGPGTRLTVL.